Below are 28 T cell receptor beta chains sequenced from a single sample in a study of T cell responses to AZD1222 COVID-19 vaccine. Profiling relied on immunoSEQ multiplex PCR, and the TCRdb table lists in-frame clones only, not all of them. Of 80,000 to 100,000 clones in the sample, around 91% were seen once. This sample comprised peripheral blood, obtained 28 days after the second AZD1222 dose. Source of these receptors: an adult who received the AZD1222 COVID-19 vaccine.

This chain connects TRBV11-1 to TRBJ2-7; D is possibly TRBD2 (6 bases). This CDR3 has 12 amino acids. Germline CDR1 SGHAT, CDR2 FQDESV (reference sequence). The V gene lost 6 bases and the J gene lost 4 bases, with 10 bases spanning the gap. The CDR3: CASRERGYEQYF. In nucleotides, the CDR3 is TGTGCCAGCAGGGAACGGGGGTACGAGCAGTACTTC.

This chain connects TRBV11-2 to TRBJ2-7; D might be TRBD1 or TRBD2, each matching 6 bases. V was trimmed by 4 bases and J by 7 bases, leaving 11 bases between them. The CDR3 consists of 12 residues. The germline CDR1 and CDR2 sequences are SGHAT and FQNNGV. The DNA of the CDR3 is TGTGCCAGCAGCTATACAGGGAGGGAGCAGTACTTC. Its translation is CASSYTGREQYF.

The chain uses TRBV11-1 and TRBJ2-1; a possible D gene is TRBD2 (5 bases). Germline V gene sequence: CDR1 SGHAT, CDR2 FQDESV (reference sequence). This CDR3 region has 13 residues. Trimming stripped 6 bases from V and 12 bases from J, with 18 bases between. In nucleotides, the CDR3 is TGTGCCAGCAGTTCGAGGAAGGGAGAGATGCAGTTCTTC. Its translation is CASSSRKGEMQFF. Full variable domain (outside the CDR3, taken from reference TRBV11-1 and TRBJ2-1): EAEVAQSPRYKITEKSQAVAFWCDPISGHATLYWYRQILGQGPELLVQFQDESVVDDSQLPKDRFSAERLKGVDSTLKIQPAELGDSAMYLCASSSRKGEMQFFGPGTRLTVL.

V and J are TRBV6-5 and TRBJ1-2, with D possibly being TRBD1 (5 bases). The CDR3 is 13 residues long. Germline V gene sequence: CDR1 MNHEY, CDR2 SVGAGI. The germline V and J ends were trimmed by 6 bases and 4 bases, with 12 bases remaining between them. In nucleotides, the CDR3 is TGTGCCAGCAGCTTAGGGGAGTCCTATGGCTACACCTTC. Translated: CASSLGESYGYTF.

The chain's CDR3 is CASSFLARGLESPLHF. CDR3 sequence (DNA): TGTGCCAGCAGTTTCCTCGCCCGTGGGCTAGAGTCACCCCTCCACTTT. The J gene is TRBJ1-6, the V gene TRBV27, with unresolved D. CDR3 size: 16 residues. Trimming left V 3 bases short and J 10 bases short, with 19 bases between. The germline V gene encodes CDR1 MNHEY and CDR2 SMNVEV (reference sequence).

This chain connects TRBV7-2 to TRBJ2-3; D is uncertain. This CDR3 region has 13 residues. CDR1 and CDR2 (germline): SGHTA, FQGNSA. Between the trimmed V and J ends, which lost 4 bases and 4 bases, there was a span of 9 bases. CDR3 sequence: CASSSNAADTQYF. CDR3 DNA: TGTGCCAGCAGCTCTAATGCAGCAGATACGCAGTATTTT.

This clone was recorded only once. The genes are TRBV6-1 and TRBJ2-3; 11 bases match TRBD2. Germline V gene data show CDR1 as MNHNS and CDR2 as SASEGT. Trimming took 2 bases from V and 5 from J; bases not matched to a gene: 9. The CDR3 runs to 17 residues. The CDR3 DNA reads TGTGCCAGCAGTGAATACCCGCCGGGACTAGCGGAAGATACGCAGTATTTT. Protein sequence: CASSEYPPGLAEDTQYF.

The V and J genes are TRBV27 and TRBJ1-1; D uncertain. Germline assignment: CDR1 MNHEY and CDR2 SMNVEV (reference sequence). The CDR3 runs to 13 residues. V lost 7 bases and J lost 4, with 13 bases in between. The chain's CDR3 is CASKSGGPTEAFF. The CDR3 DNA is TGTGCCAGCAAGTCGGGTGGGCCCACTGAAGCTTTCTTT.

V gene TRBV9 combines with J gene TRBJ1-5; D is unresolved. Per germline, CDR1 SGDLS and CDR2 YYNGEE. The CDR3 sequence is 16 residues long. Trimming pared 0 bases from V and 0 bases from J, leaving 10 bases between. The CDR3 protein is CASSVDEYDSNQPQHF. As DNA, the CDR3 is TGTGCCAGCAGCGTAGATGAGTACGATAGCAATCAGCCCCAGCATTTT.

The chain joins TRBV29-1 to TRBJ1-1; D not resolved. The CDR3 totals 14 residues. The germline gives CDR1 SQVTM, CDR2 ANQGSEA. Trimming left V 4 bases short and J 4 bases short, with 16 bases between. The CDR3 sequence: CSVVVPGGITEAFF. The CDR3 nucleotides read TGCAGCGTTGTGGTACCGGGCGGGATCACTGAAGCTTTCTTT. Together with reference TRBV29-1 and TRBJ1-1, the CDR3 gives the full variable domain: SAVISQKPSRDICQRGTSLTIQCQVDSQVTMMFWYRQQPGQSLTLIATANQGSEATYESGFVIDKFPISRPNLTFSTLTVSNMSPEDSSIYLCSVVVPGGITEAFFGQGTRLTVV.

The rearrangement uses TRBV27 and TRBJ2-7, with D perhaps assigned TRBD1 or TRBD2 (6 bases each). There are 13 residues in the CDR3. Germline V gene lookup returns CDR1 MNHEY and CDR2 SMNVEV (reference sequence). Trimming removed 6 bases from V and 5 bases from J, with 14 bases in between. The CDR3 region has the DNA TGTGCCAGCAGGGGAACAGGGAGGCACGAGCAGTACTTC. This codes for CASRGTGRHEQYF.

The V and J genes are TRBV30 and TRBJ2-7, with a tentative D call TRBD2 (5 bases). The CDR3 has 17 residues. Looked up from germline, CDR1 is GTSNPN and CDR2 is SVGIG (reference sequence). Between the trimmed V and J ends, which lost 0 bases and 4 bases, there was a span of 22 bases. Written as DNA, the CDR3 is TGTGCCTGGAGTGTAAAGGCATTGGTGGGGAGTGGGTACGAGCAGTACTTC. The encoded protein is CAWSVKALVGSGYEQYF.

The rearrangement uses TRBV21-1 and TRBJ1-5. TRBV21-1 is noted as a pseudogene. The CDR3 totals 14 residues. CDR3 in DNA: TGTGCCAGCAGCAAATTAGGGAGTTGTCGGCCCCAGCATTTT. Protein: CASSKLGSCRPQHF.

In its sample, this clone was seen a few times. The rearrangement links TRBV18 to TRBJ1-6; no reliable D call. CDR1 KGHSH and CDR2 LQKENI come from the germline V gene. CDR3 length equals 12 residues. V lost 2 bases to trimming and J lost 9 bases, with 5 bases between them. The CDR3 coding sequence is TGTGCCAGCTCACCAGATGGTTCACCCCTCCACTTT. Encoded protein: CASSPDGSPLHF.

The J gene is TRBJ1-1, the V gene TRBV24-1; D may be TRBD1 (6 bases). Trimming shortened V by 9 bases and J by 11 bases, and 9 bases separated the two germline ends. The CDR3 is 9 amino acids. CDR1 is KGHDR and CDR2 is SFDVKD in the germline V gene. The CDR3 region is CATDGGAFF. As DNA, the CDR3 is TGTGCCACCGACGGGGGCGCTTTCTTT.

V is TRBV6-5 and J is TRBJ1-3; TRBD1 is a possible D gene (6 bases). There are 13 residues in the CDR3. Trimming removed 6 bases at V and 9 bases at J, with 15 bases between. Germline CDR1 reads MNHEY; CDR2 reads SVGAGI. The CDR3 region is CASRDPQGFTIYF. Here the CDR3 DNA reads TGTGCCAGCAGAGACCCCCAGGGGTTCACCATATATTTT.

The J gene is TRBJ2-1, the V gene TRBV19, with 8 bases aligning to TRBD1. Germline CDR1 LNHDA, CDR2 SQIVND (reference sequence). The junction had 22 bases not matched to a gene; V was cut back by 3 bases and J by 12 bases. This CDR3 has 18 residues. The CDR3 sequence: CASSMRSGQVEFRHGQFF. CDR3 DNA: TGTGCCAGTAGTATGAGGTCGGGACAGGTGGAATTCCGGCACGGGCAGTTCTTC.

V and J are TRBV6-6 and TRBJ2-7; 11 nucleotides line up with TRBD1. This CDR3 is built from 15 residues. Losses at the gene ends were 4 bases for V and 3 bases for J; bases not matched to a gene: 5. Germline lookup yields CDR1 MNHNY and CDR2 SVGAGI (reference sequence). DNA for the CDR3: TGTGCCAGCAGTTTAAGGACAGGGGGCGTCTACGAGCAGTACTTC. It codes for CASSLRTGGVYEQYF.

The V gene is TRBV30, the J gene TRBJ2-7; a possible D gene is TRBD1 (6 bases). Per germline, CDR1 GTSNPN and CDR2 SVGIG (reference sequence). This CDR3 has 15 amino acids. Trimming removed 2 bases at V and 5 bases at J, with 19 bases between. The CDR3 coding sequence is TGTGCCTGGAGTTTACGAGGGGGTTTTGCCCACGAGCAGTACTTC. Protein product: CAWSLRGGFAHEQYF.

The gene calls are TRBV3-1 (or the pseudogene TRBV3-2) and TRBJ2-1, with TRBD1 as a possible D gene (6 bases). Trimming shortened V by 4 bases and J by 11 bases, and 12 bases separated the two germline ends. From germline, CDR1 is LGHDT and CDR2 YNNKEL (reference sequence). The CDR3 has 12 residues. CDR3 nucleotide sequence: TGTGCCAGCAGCCTAGGGGGAAATCAGCAGTTCTTC. This translates into CASSLGGNQQFF.

J is TRBJ2-7 and V is TRBV5-6, with D perhaps matching TRBD2 (6 bases). In germline, CDR1 is SGHDT, CDR2 YYEEEE. The CDR3 is 13 amino acids. Trimming took 0 bases from V and 6 from J, leaving 10 bases between them. The CDR3 sequence: CASSLVLAGEQYF. Here the CDR3 DNA reads TGTGCCAGCAGCTTGGTACTAGCCGGCGAGCAGTACTTC. Full variable domain (missing parts from reference TRBV5-6 and TRBJ2-7): DAGVTQSPTHLIKTRGQQVTLRCSPKSGHDTVSWYQQALGQGPQFIFQYYEEEERQRGNFPDRFSGHQFPNYSSELNVNALLLGDSALYLCASSLVLAGEQYFGPGTRLTVT.

V is TRBV19 and J is TRBJ2-1; tentative D call: TRBD2 (6 bases). V was shortened by 5 bases and J by 7 bases, with 21 bases between the two germline ends. The CDR3 is 16 amino acids. Looked up from germline, CDR1 is LNHDA and CDR2 is SQIVND (reference sequence). For the CDR3, the DNA is TGTGCCAGTAGTCCCAAGGGGCTAGCGAATAAAAATGAGCAGTTCTTC. Translating it yields CASSPKGLANKNEQFF.

The CDR3, as DNA: TGTGCCAGCAGCCATCCCGACAGGGGGGTTGCAGATACGCAGTATTTT. Encoded protein: CASSHPDRGVADTQYF. The gene calls are TRBV7-2 and TRBJ2-3; TRBD1 matches at 9 bases. Germline V lookup: CDR1 SGHTA, CDR2 FQGNSA. The CDR3 has 16 residues. The V gene end was trimmed by 5 bases and the J gene end by 4 bases; junction bases not matched to a gene: 10.

This chain uses TRBV12-3 or TRBV12-4 with TRBJ1-3; no clear D. With 3 bases removed from V and 6 bases from J, the gap between germline ends came to 3 bases. The CDR3 has 11 amino acids. The CDR3 DNA reads TGTGCCAGCAGTTTGGTAAACACCATATATTTT. This translates into CASSLVNTIYF.

The gene calls are TRBV20-1 and TRBJ1-4; possible D gene TRBD1, 5 bases. CDR1 is DFQATT and CDR2 is SNEGSKA in the germline V gene (reference sequence). Trimming took 4 bases from V and 7 from J, leaving 22 bases between them. CDR3 length: 16 amino acids. The CDR3 is CSAIDSLRGWGEKLFF. The CDR3 bases are TGCAGTGCTATTGACAGTCTAAGGGGTTGGGGTGAAAAACTGTTTTTT.

This chain joins TRBV27 and TRBJ1-1, with TRBD1 as a possible D gene (5 bases). CDR3 length: 14 residues. V gave up 5 bases and J gave up 1 base, with 11 bases separating them. The germline V gene encodes CDR1 MNHEY and CDR2 SMNVEV (reference sequence). The CDR3 DNA reads TGTGCCAGCAGTCCCGCGCAGGGGAACACTGAAGCTTTCTTT. It specifies CASSPAQGNTEAFF.

The J gene is TRBJ1-1, the V gene TRBV5-8; D ambiguous. The CDR3 covers 13 residues. The V and J ends lost 5 bases and 0 bases respectively, with 8 bases between them. Germline CDR1 reads SGHTS; CDR2 reads YDEGEE. The CDR3 is CASRLGLNTEAFF. CDR3 nucleotides: TGTGCCAGCAGACTAGGCTTGAACACTGAAGCTTTCTTT.

The gene calls are TRBV4-1 and TRBJ2-1; 10 bases match TRBD2. Germline trimming cut 3 bases from V and 8 bases from J; bases unmatched to any gene: 7. The CDR3 contains 15 residues. Germline loops: CDR1 MGHRA, CDR2 YSYEKL. The CDR3 sequence: CASSHLGLAGDEQFF. CDR3 in DNA: TGCGCCAGCAGCCACCTTGGGCTAGCGGGAGATGAGCAGTTCTTC.